This paragraph covers one TCR beta chain sequence. Its antigen is as yet unknown. The PCR made use of 60 Vbeta and 13 Jbeta primers. Some clones are missing from TCRdb's copy, which holds only in-frame ones; the method was immunoSEQ multiplex PCR. Among 100,000 or so clones, 81% were seen once, and the ten largest hold 4.5% to 6.5%. This specimen comes from a study of cytomegalovirus exposure and HLA in healthy donors. Study-wide context: Among roughly 180 million T cells, an earlier analysis found 90 million to 130 million unique TCR beta sequences. Overall study findings and caveats: The study designated 150 or so TCR beta chains cytomegalovirus-associated.

Deletions cut 2 bases from V and 8 bases from J, with 9 bases between. The germline V gene encodes CDR1 MDHEN and CDR2 SYDVKM. The CDR3 spans 13 residues. This clonotype was sampled from a man aged 35 to 55 in good health and CMV-seropositive. The chain uses TRBV28 and TRBJ1-4; D gene ambiguous. Sequenced: PBMCs. The CDR3 reads CASSLGRIEKLFF. The CDR3 DNA sequence: TGTGCCAGCAGTTTAGGGAGAATAGAAAAACTGTTTTTT. The full variable domain, rest sourced from reference TRBV28 and TRBJ1-4, is DVKVTQSSRYLVKRTGEKVFLECVQDMDHENMFWYRQDPGLGLRLIYFSYDVKMKEKGDIPEGYSVSREKKERFSLILESASTNQTSMYLCASSLGRIEKLFFGSGTQLSVL.